This T cell receptor beta chain comes out of a study of OX40 agonist ivuxolimab in advanced cancers. Turning to the study itself: Ivuxolimab is an agonistic anti-OX40 (CD134) antibody, and patients were treated with it.

TCRdb keeps only in-frame clones here, not all; method: immunoSEQ multiplex PCR. The repertoire holds some 60,000 clones, with 75% to 95% as singletons. Autoimmune disease history or systemic immunosuppression was exclusionary. Germline assignment: CDR1 SGDLS and CDR2 YYNGEE. The trim removed 4 bases at V and 1 base at J, leaving 6 bases unmatched. The CDR3 consists of 15 residues. This chain joins TRBV9 and TRBJ2-3; 7 nucleotides line up with TRBD2. The sequences come from CD4+ or CD8+ T cells sorted from blood, collected in a trial of the OX40 agonist ivuxolimab. This clonotype originated in an adult with an advanced solid tumor such as melanoma, head and neck, liver or kidney cancer. The CDR3 here is CASSHGTIGTDTQYF. The CDR3 DNA is TGTGCCAGCAGCCACGGGACTATCGGCACAGATACGCAGTATTTT.